One and the same sample provided the 19 T cell receptor beta chains below, sequenced in a study of response to subunit inactivated influenza vaccine. MiXCR, applied by TCRdb to the RT-PCR reads, yields one record per CDR3 protein. The table lists hundreds of thousands of distinct CDR3 sequences, 10% to 15% of them singletons. Sequencing was performed on PBMCs from blood, taken 35 to 45 days after vaccination. These receptors all come from a man aged 50 to 60 who received an inactivated influenza vaccine.

This clonotype has just a few counts. The chain combines TRBV12-3 or TRBV12-4 with TRBJ2-1; 12 bases map to TRBD2. This CDR3 spans 16 amino acids. The trim removed 2 bases at V and 6 bases at J, leaving 5 bases unmatched. The CDR3 region is CASSLNPSGRANEQFF. Here the CDR3 DNA reads TGTGCCAGCAGTTTAAACCCTAGCGGGAGGGCCAATGAGCAGTTCTTC.

This clonotype was detected ten times or more. The chain uses TRBV7-9 and TRBJ2-1; no definite D call. The V gene lost 5 bases and the J gene lost 1 base, with 21 bases spanning the gap. Germline lookup yields CDR1 SEHNR and CDR2 FQNEAQ (reference sequence). This CDR3 is built from 18 residues. CDR3: CASSPRQALMGSYNEQFF. CDR3 sequence (DNA): TGTGCCAGCAGCCCCCGGCAGGCATTAATGGGTTCCTACAATGAGCAGTTCTTC.

This clonotype has only a few counts. The chain is built from TRBV7-8 and TRBJ2-5, with 10 positions matching TRBD2. The junction had 14 bases not matched to a gene; V was cut back by 5 bases and J by 5 bases. The CDR3 totals 17 residues. The germline CDR1 and CDR2 sequences are SGHVS and FQNEAQ. The CDR3 spells CASSPNGLAEAWETQYF. The CDR3 DNA follows: TGTGCCAGCAGCCCTAACGGACTAGCGGAGGCTTGGGAGACCCAGTACTTC.

V is TRBV4-1 and J is TRBJ2-3, with D hard to call. V dropped 2 bases and J dropped 6 bases, with 12 bases sitting between them. Germline V gives CDR1 MGHRA, CDR2 YSYEKL. The CDR3 has 14 amino acids. CDR3 in DNA: TGCGCCAGCAGCCAAAGGAAGGCTGGGGATACGCAGTATTTT. As protein: CASSQRKAGDTQYF.

This clonotype was counted many times. V is TRBV29-1 and J is TRBJ2-7, with TRBD1 matching over 7 bases. The CDR3 runs to 12 residues. The trim removed 4 bases at V and 3 bases at J, leaving 3 bases unmatched. Germline V gene data show CDR1 as SQVTM and CDR2 as ANQGSEA. The CDR3 nucleotides are TGCAGCGTTGGGCAGGGGGTCTACGAGCAGTACTTC. Amino acids: CSVGQGVYEQYF.

This sequence joins TRBV12-3 or TRBV12-4 and TRBJ2-5; D is unresolved. Trimming pared 3 bases from V and 1 base from J, leaving 9 bases between. This CDR3 comprises 14 residues. The CDR3 is CASSFAGTQETQYF. In DNA form, the CDR3 reads TGTGCCAGCAGTTTTGCAGGAACCCAAGAGACCCAGTACTTC.

This clonotype was seen repeatedly, ten times or more. The V call is TRBV12-3 or TRBV12-4, the J call TRBJ1-1; TRBD1 is a possible D gene (6 bases). V lost 6 bases and J lost 4, with 12 bases in between. This CDR3 contains 13 residues. The CDR3 coding sequence is TGTGCCAGCAGCTCCACAGGGATCACTGAAGCTTTCTTT. It specifies CASSSTGITEAFF.

J is TRBJ2-7 and V is TRBV12-3 or TRBV12-4; a weak D match, TRBD2 (5 bases). V was trimmed by 6 bases and J by 2 bases, leaving 17 bases between them. The length of the CDR3 is 15 residues. CDR3 protein: CASSTDPGIPYEQYF. In DNA, the CDR3 is TGTGCCAGCAGCACGGACCCCGGGATCCCCTACGAGCAGTACTTC.

This clonotype has a handful of counts. The chain employs TRBV10-3 and TRBJ2-1, with 10 bases matching TRBD1. Germline V gives CDR1 ENHRY, CDR2 SYGVKD. This CDR3 is 15 amino acids long. V shed 6 bases and J 4 bases; nucleotides not matched to a gene: 6. CDR3 nucleotide sequence: TGTGCCATCAGGGGTCCGGGACAGGGGTACAATGAGCAGTTCTTC. Translated, it gives CAIRGPGQGYNEQFF.

The chain uses TRBV20-1 and TRBJ2-4; maybe TRBD1 (5 bases). V was pared by 0 bases and J by 0 bases, with 9 bases between. This CDR3 has 15 residues. The germline CDR1 and CDR2 sequences are DFQATT and SNEGSKA (reference sequence). The CDR3 bases are TGCAGTGCTAGAGATTCCAGGGTAGCCAAAAACATTCAGTACTTC. Its translation: CSARDSRVAKNIQYF.

This clonotype occurred a few times. The V gene is TRBV20-1, the J gene TRBJ2-4; D uncertain. There are 14 residues in the CDR3. The V end was cut by 4 bases, the J end by 2 bases, with 12 bases between. Per germline, CDR1 DFQATT and CDR2 SNEGSKA (reference sequence). CDR3 coding DNA: TGCAGTGCTACGGGCAGGATCTCCAAAAACATTCAGTACTTC. Translated, it gives CSATGRISKNIQYF.

This clonotype was found a few times. This chain links TRBV6-5 with TRBJ2-3; no clear D gene. The V gene's germline CDR1 is MNHEY and CDR2 SVGAGI. The CDR3 length is 15 residues. V gave up 2 bases and J gave up 0 bases, with 9 bases separating them. CDR3 in DNA: TGTGCCAGCAGTTACGGGGTACTAAGCACAGATACGCAGTATTTT. Its translation is CASSYGVLSTDTQYF.

The chain employs TRBV27 and TRBJ2-7; TRBD1 agrees at 8 bases. After removal of 4 bases from V and 6 bases from J, the junction contained 5 bases not matched to a gene. Per germline, CDR1 MNHEY and CDR2 SMNVEV (reference sequence). The CDR3 loop spans 13 amino acids. CDR3 DNA sequence: TGTGCCAGCAGTTCAACCACAGGGGGCGAGCAGTACTTC. This translates into CASSSTTGGEQYF.

The rearrangement uses TRBV11-2 and TRBJ2-3; 16 nucleotides align to TRBD2. Trimming removed 1 base from V and 4 bases from J; junction bases left unmatched: 5. Germline-derived CDR1 and CDR2 are SGHAT and FQNNGV. The CDR3 contains 18 residues. The CDR3 DNA is TGTGCCAGCAGCTTAGGGGGACTAGCGGGGGGGCCAGCAGATACGCAGTATTTT. Residues: CASSLGGLAGGPADTQYF.

This clonotype has only a few counts. The chain's CDR3 is CASNIGQRQETQYF. The DNA for the CDR3 is TGTGCCAGCAATATTGGACAGAGACAAGAGACCCAGTACTTC. V gene TRBV6-2 or TRBV6-3 combines with J gene TRBJ2-5; tentative D call: TRBD1 (6 bases). V lost 7 bases and J lost 2, with 14 bases in between. From germline, CDR1 is MNHEY and CDR2 SVGEGT. The CDR3 totals 14 residues.

V and J are TRBV6-2 or TRBV6-3 and TRBJ2-7, with D possibly matching TRBD2 (5 bases). The V gene's germline CDR1 is MNHEY and CDR2 SVGEGT. Between the trimmed V and J ends, which lost 5 bases and 5 bases, there was a span of 13 bases. The CDR3 runs to 13 residues. The CDR3 spells CASSPRGIHEQYF. CDR3 coding DNA: TGTGCCAGCAGTCCCCGGGGAATCCACGAGCAGTACTTC.

This clonotype was counted only a few times. The V call is TRBV10-3, the J call TRBJ2-1; D unclear. Germline-derived CDR1 and CDR2 are ENHRY and SYGVKD. This CDR3 spans 13 amino acids. V dropped 6 bases and J dropped 4 bases, with 10 bases sitting between them. This CDR3 reads CAIRETNYNEQFF. The CDR3 DNA reads TGTGCCATCAGGGAGACAAATTACAATGAGCAGTTCTTC.

The rearrangement joins TRBV29-1 to TRBJ2-3; D ambiguous. The CDR3 runs 15 residues. CDR1 and CDR2 (germline): SQVTM, ANQGSEA. With 3 bases removed from V and 2 bases from J, the gap between germline ends came to 15 bases. CDR3 sequence: CSVDTVRRVTDTQYF. The CDR3 region has the DNA TGCAGCGTTGATACGGTACGAAGAGTCACAGATACGCAGTATTTT.

The sample holds a few counts of this clonotype. The V and J genes are TRBV18 and TRBJ1-1; D gene uncertain. Looked up from germline, CDR1 is KGHSH and CDR2 is LQKENI. Trimming took off 3 bases at V and 5 bases at J, with 13 bases between the two ends. The CDR3 has 14 amino acids. The CDR3 reads CASSPIFLGTEAFF. CDR3 nucleotide sequence: TGTGCCAGCTCACCGATTTTTTTGGGTACTGAAGCTTTCTTT.